This entry describes one TCR beta chain. Its target is unknown. This sample stems from a study of pediatric ulcerative colitis. Study-wide results and limits: A couple of patients' blood samples yielded substantially fewer templates. Acute severe colitis showed lower rectal diversity from clonal expansions.

Sequencing depth was up to 500,000 reads per sample. TCRdb's copy holds only in-frame clones and misses some; the assay was immunoSEQ multiplex PCR. The sample lists some 35,000 clones; about 81% were seen once. Rectal tissue came from one to two pinch biopsies taken at colonoscopy. The CDR3 is made up of 15 amino acids. V shed 1 base and J shed 0 bases, with 10 bases lying between them. Per germline, CDR1 SGHDN and CDR2 FVKESK. The sequencing input was gut tissue. The clonotype comes from a boy between 5 and 17 years old with mild ulcerative colitis. The gene calls are TRBV14 and TRBJ2-7; D gene ambiguous. CDR3 residues: CASSQAGSISYEQYF. The CDR3, as DNA: TGTGCCAGCAGCCAAGCTGGGTCCATCTCCTACGAGCAGTACTTC.